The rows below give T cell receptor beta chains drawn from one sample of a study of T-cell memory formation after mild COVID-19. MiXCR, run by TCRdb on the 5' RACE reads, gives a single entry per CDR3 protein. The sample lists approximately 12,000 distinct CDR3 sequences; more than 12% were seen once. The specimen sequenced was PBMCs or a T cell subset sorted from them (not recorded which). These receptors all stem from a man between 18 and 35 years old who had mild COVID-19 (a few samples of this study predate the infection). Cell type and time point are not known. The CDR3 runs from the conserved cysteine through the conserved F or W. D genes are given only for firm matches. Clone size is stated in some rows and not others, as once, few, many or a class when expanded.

TGCAGTGCTATAAGAGACCGGGACCTACCCGGGGAGCTGTTTTTT,CSAIRDRDLPGELFF,TRBJ2-2,many,TRBV20-1,.
TGTGCCAGCAGCTTGGCGGGGGGGCATTCAGAGACCCAGTACTTC,CASSLAGGHSETQYF,TRBJ2-5,many,TRBV5-6,TRBD2
TGCGCCAGCAGCGGGCTGGACAGGGGCGTCGCTGAAGCTTTCTTT,CASSGLDRGVAEAFF,TRBJ1-1,few,TRBV5-1,TRBD1
TGCAGTGCTAGACCCCGGGACCCGCTTAAGGACGAGCAGTACTTC,CSARPRDPLKDEQYF,TRBJ2-7,many,TRBV20-1,.
TGCAGTGCTCCAATGAGCTCTGGGGCCAACGTCCTGACTTTC,CSAPMSSGANVLTF,TRBJ2-6,.,TRBV20-1,.
TGTGCCAGCAGCCTCCAGGGGGTTTCCTACAATGAGCAGTTCTTC,CASSLQGVSYNEQFF,TRBJ2-1,many,TRBV9,TRBD1
TGTGCCAGCAGCTTAGTGCCGTCAGGGTGGGAGCAAGAGACCCAGTACTTC,CASSLVPSGWEQETQYF,TRBJ2-5,few,TRBV11-1,.
TGTGCCAGTGACGAGGGCGGGGAGCTGTTTTTT,CASDEGGELFF,TRBJ2-2,many,TRBV2,.
TGTGCCAGCAGTTCGGAACCGGGAACTAACTATGGCTACACCTTC,CASSSEPGTNYGYTF,TRBJ1-2,many,TRBV6-5,.
TGCAGGGCCGGGACAGGGATGTCGGGGGAGCTGTTTTTT,CRAGTGMSGELFF,TRBJ2-2,few,TRBV29-1,TRBD1
TGTGCCAGCAGCCCTGTAGGTGTCTGGGCCAAAAACATTCAGTACTTC,CASSPVGVWAKNIQYF,TRBJ2-4,.,TRBV28,.
TGTGCCAGCAGGAATAGTGGACCCACCAACAATGAGCAGTTCTTC,CASRNSGPTNNEQFF,TRBJ2-1,.,TRBV7-9,.
TGTGCCAGCAGCCAAGTCGCGGGTAACTACGAGCAGTACTTC,CASSQVAGNYEQYF,TRBJ2-7,many,TRBV4-2,.
TGTGCCAGCAGCCTCTATCGGCTGATGTTTATGTTGGTAGATACGCAGTATTTT,CASSLYRLMFMLVDTQYF,TRBJ2-3,.,TRBV3-2,.
TGCAGCGTTGAAGGGGGACTAGCGGGCTCCTACAATGAGCAGTTCTTC,CSVEGGLAGSYNEQFF,TRBJ2-1,.,TRBV29-1,TRBD2
TGCGCCAGCAGCTTGGACTTCGGAAATACCTACGAGCAGTACTTC,CASSLDFGNTYEQYF,TRBJ2-7,.,TRBV5-1,.
TGCGCCAGCAGCCAGAGTACCGGGACACGGGAGACCCAGTACTTC,CASSQSTGTRETQYF,TRBJ2-5,.,TRBV4-1,.
TGCAGCGTTGGAGGACCGTCGAACACTGAAGCTTTCTTT,CSVGGPSNTEAFF,TRBJ1-1,.,TRBV29-1,.
TGTGCCAGCAGCCCTGGGACACGAGAGACCCAGTACTTC,CASSPGTRETQYF,TRBJ2-5,many,TRBV7-3,.
TGTGCCAGCAGCTTAGGGGCTGGGGGAGTAACTGAAGCTTTCTTT,CASSLGAGGVTEAFF,TRBJ1-1,many,TRBV13,.
TGCAGTGCTAGAGGGGGGCAGTACAATGAGCAGTTCTTC,CSARGGQYNEQFF,TRBJ2-1,many,TRBV20-1,.
TGTGCCATCTATAGCGGGGGGGCCTACAATGAGCAGTTCTTC,CAIYSGGAYNEQFF,TRBJ2-1,.,TRBV6-1,TRBD2
TGTGCCAGCAGTGACGAGTTTTCCGGTTACAATGAGCAGTTCTTC,CASSDEFSGYNEQFF,TRBJ2-1,many,TRBV6-4,.
TGCAGCGACCGCGGGGCTAGCGGGGATGAGCAGTTCTTC,CSDRGASGDEQFF,TRBJ2-1,once,TRBV29-1,TRBD2
TGTGCCAGCAGCCCGGGATTTCCTAATGAAAAACTGTTTTTT,CASSPGFPNEKLFF,TRBJ1-4,few,TRBV7-2,.
TGTGCCAGCAGTACGCCCACAGAGGAGCAGTTCTTC,CASSTPTEEQFF,TRBJ2-1,many,TRBV6-2/TRBV6-3,.
TGTGCCAGCCAAGCTCACGTCCAGCAATACGAGCAGTACTTC,CASQAHVQQYEQYF,TRBJ2-7,.,TRBV7-2,.
TGTGCCAGCAGTTCAGGGAGGGGTCCCTACGAGCAGTACTTC,CASSSGRGPYEQYF,TRBJ2-7,many,TRBV27,TRBD2
TGTGCCAGCGAAGACAGGCACTCCTATAATTCACCCCTCCACTTT,CASEDRHSYNSPLHF,TRBJ1-6,few,TRBV2,.
TGCAGCGTTGTGGGGGATACACCTAACTATGGCTACACCTTC,CSVVGDTPNYGYTF,TRBJ1-2,medium-sized,TRBV29-1,.
TGCGCCAGCAGCCGAGGACTAGCGGATGAAGATACGCAGTATTTT,CASSRGLADEDTQYF,TRBJ2-3,many,TRBV4-1,TRBD2
TGTGCCAGCAGCCAAGTTACTACGGCAGATACGCAGTATTTT,CASSQVTTADTQYF,TRBJ2-3,.,TRBV3-1,.
TGTGCCAGCAGTCCAAAGCCGGGGTTTGAAGCTTTCTTT,CASSPKPGFEAFF,TRBJ1-1,many,TRBV12-3/TRBV12-4,.
TGTGCCAGCGGTGCCTCGAGGTCCGGGCTTTACACTGAAGCTTTCTTT,CASGASRSGLYTEAFF,TRBJ1-1,.,TRBV2,.
TGTGCCAGCGCCCGCTCCAGACTGCCGGCTGATGAGCAGTTCTTC,CASARSRLPADEQFF,TRBJ2-1,many,TRBV12-3/TRBV12-4,.
TGTGCCAGCAGCCACCCGGCCCTGACAGGGGGGAGAGAGACCCAGTACTTC,CASSHPALTGGRETQYF,TRBJ2-5,.,TRBV6-2/TRBV6-3,TRBD1
TGTGCCAGCAGCTTAGTTCGTAGCACAGATACGCAGTATTTT,CASSLVRSTDTQYF,TRBJ2-3,many,TRBV5-6,.
TGCAGTGCTAGCCGTGGGACTGGCACAGATACGCAGTATTTT,CSASRGTGTDTQYF,TRBJ2-3,many,TRBV20-1,.
TGCAGTGCCCGCCCAGGGCCCGGCTATGGCTACACCTTC,CSARPGPGYGYTF,TRBJ1-2,.,TRBV20-1,.
TGTGCCACCAGCAGTATTAACACTGAAGCTTTCTTT,CATSSINTEAFF,TRBJ1-1,.,TRBV15,.
TGTGCCAGCAGCCAAGAGACAGGATTCCCCTCACCCCTCCACTTT,CASSQETGFPSPLHF,TRBJ1-6,.,TRBV4-2,.
TGTGCCAGCAGCTTAATCGGGGAGGGTTCCTACAATGAGCAGTTCTTC,CASSLIGEGSYNEQFF,TRBJ2-1,many,TRBV7-3,TRBD2
TGTGCCAGCAGTTTGGAAGGCTCCTTTTACTCCTATAATTCACCCCTCCACTTT,CASSLEGSFYSYNSPLHF,TRBJ1-6,.,TRBV6-2/TRBV6-3,.
TGTGCCAGCAGCCACCCCGACCGCAGGGCGCGTGGAGAGACCCAGTACTTC,CASSHPDRRARGETQYF,TRBJ2-5,.,TRBV5-6,.
TGTGCCAGCAGCCCCAGGCATTCCTACAATGAGCAGTTCTTC,CASSPRHSYNEQFF,TRBJ2-1,many,TRBV7-2,.